The text below deals with one T cell receptor beta chain. What it recognizes is unknown. These data originate in a study of cytomegalovirus exposure and HLA in healthy donors. Overall study findings and caveats: Cytomegalovirus-associated TCR beta chains were listed, numbering more than 150. Per published reports, the classifier diagnosed cytomegalovirus status with high specificity and sensitivity. Earlier analysis looked at TCR beta V segments, and most were productive about 90% or about 30% of the time. Whilst most TCR sequences proved rare, a subset of public TCRs occurred across many donors.

This PCR relied on a set of 60 Vbeta primers and 13 Jbeta primers. Only in-frame clones appear in the TCRdb table, and some are missing; sequencing was by immunoSEQ multiplex PCR. This sample carries approximately 150,000 clones, roughly four fifths of them seen once, and the ten largest clones take roughly 5.2%. This CDR3 is built from 15 residues. V was pared by 3 bases and J by 3 bases, with 5 bases of the junction left unmatched. CDR1 is LNHNV and CDR2 is YYDKDF in the germline V gene (reference sequence). This rearrangement joins TRBV15 to TRBJ1-5; 7 bases map to TRBD1. The sequenced material came from PBMCs. The TCR comes from a girl under 18 in good health and CMV-seropositive. CDR3 residues: CATSSPGTVNQPQHF. The CDR3 DNA is TGTGCCACCAGCAGTCCCGGGACAGTCAATCAGCCCCAGCATTTT. Full variable domain (rest looked up from reference TRBV15 and TRBJ1-5): DAMVIQNPRYQVTQFGKPVTLSCSQTLNHNVMYWYQQKSSQAPKLLFHYYDKDFNNEADTPDNFQSRRPNTSFCFLDIRSPGLGDTAMYLCATSSPGTVNQPQHFGDGTRLSIL.